A selection of T cell receptor beta chains follows, all from one sample in a study of T cell changes during pregnancy in multiple sclerosis. Only in-frame clones appear in the TCRdb table, and some are missing; sequencing was by immunoSEQ multiplex PCR. This table has 25,000 to 35,000 clones, around nine tenths appearing once. The input for sequencing was CD4+ T cells from peripheral blood mononuclear cells, taken in the first trimester of pregnancy. Source of these receptors: a female donor in good health, enrolled as a control in a pregnancy study. The CDR3 runs from the conserved cysteine through the conserved F or W. Fields, in order: D gene, clone size, J gene, V gene, CDR3 DNA, CDR3 protein. The D gene is left open where the match is weak. Only part of the rows carry a size: once, few, many, or a class if the clone is expanded.

TRBD2	NA	TRBJ2-3	TRBV2	TGTGCCAGCAGTGCCCGACTAGCGGCTCAGAGAAATACGCAGTATTTT	CASSARLAAQRNTQYF
TRBD1	NA	TRBJ1-2	TRBV5-4	TGTGCCAGCAGCTCCCGGGACAGGCCCTATGGCTACACCTTC	CASSSRDRPYGYTF
NA	NA	TRBJ2-3	TRBV9	TGTGCCAGCAGCGTTAGCGGTAGCACAGATACGCAGTATTTT	CASSVSGSTDTQYF
TRBD1	few	TRBJ1-3	TRBV19	TGTGCCAGTAGTATGGACAGGGGGCCAGGAAACACCATATATTTT	CASSMDRGPGNTIYF
TRBD1	NA	TRBJ1-2	TRBV10-3	TGTGCCATCAGCGCTGGGACAGGGATCTATGGCTACACCTTC	CAISAGTGIYGYTF
NA	NA	TRBJ2-3	TRBV6-5	TGTGCCAGCAGTTACGAGACGGGTGCGACAGATACGCAGTATTTT	CASSYETGATDTQYF
NA	NA	TRBJ2-7	TRBV7-2	TGTGCCAGCAGCCCACTAGCAATCCAGCAGTACTTC	CASSPLAIQQYF
NA	once	TRBJ1-3	TRBV7-9	TGTGCCAGCAGCTTGCGCGGCCCATCTGGAAACACCATATATTTT	CASSLRGPSGNTIYF
TRBD2	NA	TRBJ2-3	TRBV6-1	TGTGCCAGCAGTGAAAGGGCGGGGGGGCTTTCAGATACGCAGTATTTT	CASSERAGGLSDTQYF
NA	few	TRBJ1-4	TRBV4-2	TGTGCCAGCAGCCTAGGGTGGCAAGCGGGAGAAAAACTGTTTTTT	CASSLGWQAGEKLFF
TRBD1	few	TRBJ1-2	TRBV2	TGTGCCAGCAGGGCTGACAGGGATGGTGGCTACACCTTC	CASRADRDGGYTF
NA	few	TRBJ2-1	TRBV7-9	TGTGCCAGCAGCATATCCGGGACTGTATACAATGAGCAGTTCTTC	CASSISGTVYNEQFF
NA	few	TRBJ1-6	TRBV6-6	TGTGCCAGCACTTTCCCTAATTCACCCCTCCACTTT	CASTFPNSPLHF
NA	NA	TRBJ2-7	TRBV9	TGTGCCAGCAGCGTCCGCTACGAGCAGTACTTC	CASSVRYEQYF
NA	once	TRBJ2-2	TRBV11-3	TGTGCCAGCAGCCCCAGACAGGACACCGGGGAGCTGTTTTTT	CASSPRQDTGELFF
TRBD1	NA	TRBJ2-5	TRBV29-1	TGCAGCGTTGCTACCGGGACAGGGGCCGGGGAGACCCAGTACTTC	CSVATGTGAGETQYF
TRBD2	NA	TRBJ2-3	TRBV6-6	TGTGCCAGCAGTTATGTCGGCGGGGGAGGGGATACGCAGTATTTT	CASSYVGGGGDTQYF
TRBD1	once	TRBJ2-5	TRBV15	TGTGCCACCAGCATAACAGGGGGACCGTGGACCCAGTACTTC	CATSITGGPWTQYF
NA	NA	TRBJ1-2	TRBV7-3	TGTGCCAGCAGCTTGATGGGCCCCTCCTATGGCTACACCTTC	CASSLMGPSYGYTF
TRBD1	NA	TRBJ2-7	TRBV11-3	TGTGCCAGCAGCCCCGGGACAGGGGCCTACGAGCAGTACTTC	CASSPGTGAYEQYF
NA	once	TRBJ1-4	TRBV18	TGTGCCAGCTCACCCAACGCGGGCTTTAATGAAAAACTGTTTTTT	CASSPNAGFNEKLFF
TRBD2	NA	TRBJ2-2	TRBV10-1	TGCGCCACCCCGGGAGTGGCGGGGGGCGGGGAGCTGTTTTTT	CATPGVAGGGELFF
NA	NA	TRBJ1-5	TRBV2	TGTGCCAGCAGGGGGCTTCCCAATCAGCCCCAGCATTTT	CASRGLPNQPQHF
TRBD2	NA	TRBJ2-1	TRBV4-3	TGCGCCAGCAGCCAAGATTCGGGGGGGAATGAGCAGTTCTTC	CASSQDSGGNEQFF
TRBD2	few	TRBJ2-4	TRBV5-4	TGTGCCAGCAGCCGCGGCGGCGGGGGGGCCAAAAACATTCAGTACTTC	CASSRGGGGAKNIQYF